This TCR beta chain came from a study of blood T cell repertoires in COVID-19. Generated by immunoSEQ multiplex PCR, the TCRdb table keeps only in-frame clones and is missing some. The profile shows about 140,000 clones, around 85% of them singletons. This CDR3 contains 15 residues. The J segment lost 7 bases and the V segment lost 3 bases, leaving 6 bases of the junction unmatched. CDR1 and CDR2 (germline): MNHNS, SASEGT. The chain couples TRBV6-1 to TRBJ2-1; 10 nucleotides match TRBD1. Sequenced: peripheral blood. The TCR comes from a middle-aged man with acute or convalescent COVID-19. Here the CDR3 DNA reads TGTGCCAGCAGTGATGGGGGACAGGGGCGGAATGAGCAGTTCTTC. This codes for CASSDGGQGRNEQFF.